The rows below give T cell receptor beta chains drawn from one sample of a study of OX40 agonist ivuxolimab in advanced cancers. Produced via immunoSEQ multiplex PCR; TCRdb's table is partial and in-frame only. In the table there are 95,000 to 100,000 clones, just under 85% of which are singletons. Sample: CD4+ or CD8+ T cells sorted from blood, taken in a trial of the OX40 agonist ivuxolimab. These receptors were taken from an adult with an advanced solid tumor such as melanoma, head and neck, liver or kidney cancer. Each CDR3 is given with its conserved first and last residue. Fields, in order: V gene, CDR3 length, J gene, clone size, D gene, CDR3 DNA, CDR3 protein. The D gene is left open where the match is weak. Size is stated for part of the rows, as once, few or many counts, or as a class when the clone is expanded.

TRBV5-1	14	TRBJ1-2	many	TRBD1	TGCGCCAGCAGCGTATGGGACAGGGACTATGGCTACACCTTC	CASSVWDRDYGYTF
TRBV7-6	12	TRBJ2-7	-	-	TGTGCCAGCAGCTTAGGAGGCAGCGAGCAGTACTTC	CASSLGGSEQYF
TRBV29-1	16	TRBJ2-7	-	TRBD1	TGCAGCGTTGAAGGAGCATCGGGACAGCGAACCTACGAGCAGTACTTC	CSVEGASGQRTYEQYF
TRBV27	14	TRBJ2-3	-	-	TGTGCCAGCAGTTGGAGGGGGGCCACAGATACGCAGTATTTT	CASSWRGATDTQYF
TRBV5-4	17	TRBJ2-5	-	-	TGTGCCAGCAGTTTGGGGGGGCGCCAGCCGGAGTATGAGACCCAGTACTTC	CASSLGGRQPEYETQYF
TRBV19	14	TRBJ2-6	-	-	TGTGCCTCCAAGATCCTCTCTGGGGCCAACGTCCTGACTTTC	CASKILSGANVLTF
TRBV6-1	17	TRBJ1-1	-	-	TGTGCCAGCAGTGAAGGGAGTGGGATTGGGGCGAACACTGAAGCTTTCTTT	CASSEGSGIGANTEAFF
TRBV28	18	TRBJ1-3	-	TRBD1	TGTGCCAGCAGTGGGCGACAGGGAGGCTCTCTCTCTGGAAACACCATATATTTT	CASSGRQGGSLSGNTIYF
TRBV4-3	17	TRBJ2-2	-	-	TGCGCCAGCAGCCAAGATCTTCGCAGAGGGAACACCGGGGAGCTGTTTTTT	CASSQDLRRGNTGELFF
TRBV4-1	14	TRBJ2-7	few	-	TGCGCCAGCAGCCAAGTCGAAGGGTTCCACGAGCAGTACTTC	CASSQVEGFHEQYF
TRBV27	13	TRBJ2-3	-	-	TGTGCCAGCAGTTTGGTAGTCGCAGATACGCAGTATTTT	CASSLVVADTQYF
TRBV5-1	14	TRBJ2-3	-	-	TGCGCCAGCCGGAGCGGGCCCAGCACAGATACGCAGTATTTT	CASRSGPSTDTQYF
TRBV28	16	TRBJ1-1	once	-	TGTGCCAGCCGGAGAACGTGGGCGCGAATGAACACTGAAGCTTTCTTT	CASRRTWARMNTEAFF
TRBV7-3	13	TRBJ2-7	-	-	TGTGCCAGCAGCTTATCCACGGGCTACGAGCAGTACTTC	CASSLSTGYEQYF
TRBV2	15	TRBJ1-5	-	-	TGTGCCAGCACGGGGGGGGCTAGGAGCAATCAGCCCCAGCATTTT	CASTGGARSNQPQHF
TRBV4-1	18	TRBJ2-3	-	TRBD2	TGCGCCAGCAGCCAAAGAGCGGGGGGTACATCTAGCACAGATACGCAGTATTTT	CASSQRAGGTSSTDTQYF
TRBV6-6	13	TRBJ1-5	-	-	TGTGCCAGCAGTCTTGTTAGCAATCAGCCCCAGCATTTT	CASSLVSNQPQHF
TRBV6-6	16	TRBJ2-7	-	TRBD1	TGTGCCAGCAGTTACGGCCCTGGGACAGGACGAGACGAGCAGTACTTC	CASSYGPGTGRDEQYF
TRBV15	15	TRBJ2-3	-	-	TGTGCCACCAGCAGAGATGGGAGTAGGTATGATACGCAGTATTTT	CATSRDGSRYDTQYF
TRBV6-5	16	TRBJ1-5	few	-	TGTGCCAGCAGTTCTATACAGGGATCGGCCAGTCAGCCCCAGCATTTT	CASSSIQGSASQPQHF
TRBV5-5	14	TRBJ2-7	-	TRBD1	TGTGCCAGCAGCAGGGACAGCAGCTCCTACGAGCAGTACTTC	CASSRDSSSYEQYF
TRBV7-3	13	TRBJ2-7	-	-	TGTGCCAGCAGCCCGCCGGGGAGGTACGAGCAGTACTTC	CASSPPGRYEQYF
TRBV18	14	TRBJ1-5	-	TRBD1	TGTGCCAGCTCACCCCGGGACAGTTATCAGCCCCAGCATTTT	CASSPRDSYQPQHF
TRBV9	14	TRBJ2-2	-	TRBD1	TGTGCCAGCAGCGTAGTACAGGGGGCCGGGGAGCTGTTTTTT	CASSVVQGAGELFF
TRBV2	12	TRBJ2-7	-	-	TGTGCCAGCGGGACGAGCCCTTACGAGCAGTACTTC	CASGTSPYEQYF
TRBV18	12	TRBJ2-7	-	TRBD1	TGTGCCAGCTCATTGGACAGGACTGAGCAGTACTTC	CASSLDRTEQYF
TRBV6-5	14	TRBJ1-2	-	-	TGTGCCAGCTCCGCCCCGGGACGTAGCTATGGCTACACCTTC	CASSAPGRSYGYTF
TRBV7-2	17	TRBJ2-1	-	TRBD1	TGTGCCAGCAGCCCTACACAGGGGGCAATAACCTACAATGAGCAGTTCTTC	CASSPTQGAITYNEQFF
TRBV11-2	17	TRBJ1-2	-	TRBD1	TGTGCCAGCAGCTCCGGGACAGAGAATCAACGGAGTTATGGCTACACCTTC	CASSSGTENQRSYGYTF
TRBV28	14	TRBJ1-3	-	-	TGTGCCAGCAGTTTATCGTTCCCTGGAAACACCATATATTTT	CASSLSFPGNTIYF
TRBV4-3	15	TRBJ1-6	-	TRBD1	TGCGCCAGCAGCGCCCGACAGGGAGACGCTTCACCCCTCCACTTT	CASSARQGDASPLHF
TRBV15	14	TRBJ1-1	few	-	TGTGCCACCAGCAGAGATGGGGTAGGGACTGAAGCTTTCTTT	CATSRDGVGTEAFF
TRBV7-9	15	TRBJ1-1	-	-	TGTGCCAGCAGCCGGATGGGGCAGTTGAACACTGAAGCTTTCTTT	CASSRMGQLNTEAFF
TRBV29-1	13	TRBJ1-5	many	-	TGCAGCGTTGAACCCCAGGCGGGGCAGCCCCAGCATTTT	CSVEPQAGQPQHF
TRBV27	18	TRBJ1-2	once	TRBD1	TGTGCCAGCAGTCCTTACTTGCCCCTCGACAGGGCTAACTATGGCTACACCTTC	CASSPYLPLDRANYGYTF
TRBV7-9	16	TRBJ2-7	-	TRBD2	TGTGCCAGCAGCCTCTACGGGGGGGAGCTGTCTGACGAGCAGTACTTC	CASSLYGGELSDEQYF
TRBV5-6	12	TRBJ1-3	once	-	TGTGCCAGCAGCTTGGTGGGAAACACCATATATTTT	CASSLVGNTIYF
TRBV7-2	16	TRBJ2-3	-	-	TGTGCCAGCAGCCCCAGGCGCGGGCCTAGCACAGATACGCAGTATTTT	CASSPRRGPSTDTQYF
TRBV5-1	14	TRBJ1-4	few	TRBD1	TGCGCCAGCAGCGCGGGACAGGGCCATGAAAAACTGTTTTTT	CASSAGQGHEKLFF
TRBV5-5	16	TRBJ2-7	once	TRBD1	TGTGCCAGCAGGGAGGGGGCCGGGACAGGCCTCTACGAGCAGTACTTC	CASREGAGTGLYEQYF
TRBV6-5	15	TRBJ1-1	-	TRBD1	TGTGCCAGCAGCTGGGGACAGGGGGCGAGCACTGAAGCTTTCTTT	CASSWGQGASTEAFF
TRBV5-1	15	TRBJ1-2	-	-	TGCGCCAGCAGCTCACAATTACAGAGCAACTATGGCTACACCTTC	CASSSQLQSNYGYTF
TRBV10-3	12	TRBJ2-1	-	-	TGTGCCATCAGCCTACAGGGCAATGAGCAGTTCTTC	CAISLQGNEQFF
TRBV5-1	19	TRBJ2-3	-	TRBD2	TGCGCCAGCAGCCCCTTGGCTAGCGGGGGGGCCTTGATAACAGATACGCAGTATTTT	CASSPLASGGALITDTQYF
TRBV19	14	TRBJ2-5	few	-	TGTGCCAGTAGTATAGTCGGGGGCCAAGAGACCCAGTACTTC	CASSIVGGQETQYF
TRBV5-1	15	TRBJ2-4	-	TRBD1	TGCGCCAGCAGCTCAGACAGGGGTCGTGGAAACATTCAGTACTTC	CASSSDRGRGNIQYF
TRBV4-2	15	TRBJ2-7	-	TRBD1	TGTGCCAGCAGCTCACAGGGGGCTACTGAATACGAGCAGTACTTC	CASSSQGATEYEQYF
TRBV5-5	16	TRBJ2-7	once	TRBD2	TGTGCCAGCAGCTTGACTAGCGGGGGGCACTCCTACGAGCAGTACTTC	CASSLTSGGHSYEQYF
TRBV28	14	TRBJ1-2	-	-	TGTGCCAGCACCCGAAGAAGGGTCGTCTATGGCTACACCTTC	CASTRRRVVYGYTF
TRBV27	14	TRBJ1-1	-	-	TGTGCCAGCAGGAAAACTGGCGCCTTGTATGAAGCTTTCTTT	CASRKTGALYEAFF
TRBV5-1	14	TRBJ1-1	-	-	TGCGCCAGCAGCTTGGGAGGGCAGAACACTGAAGCTTTCTTT	CASSLGGQNTEAFF
TRBV2	14	TRBJ2-1	-	-	TGTGCCAGCAGTGCCGAGTCCGGCCGGCATGAGCAGTTCTTC	CASSAESGRHEQFF
TRBV30	14	TRBJ1-1	-	-	TGTGCCTGGAGTGTGGGTCAGGGCAACACTGAAGCTTTCTTT	CAWSVGQGNTEAFF
TRBV4-1	17	TRBJ1-1	-	TRBD1	TGCGCCAGCAGCCAACCTCCGACAGGGTGGCGAAACACTGAAGCTTTCTTT	CASSQPPTGWRNTEAFF
TRBV2	14	TRBJ2-7	-	TRBD2	TGTGCCAGCAGTGGACCGGGGGGAGGCTACGAGCAGTACTTC	CASSGPGGGYEQYF
TRBV18	14	TRBJ2-7	-	-	TGTGCCAGCTCACCAAACCTGGCCGGCTACGAGCAGTACTTC	CASSPNLAGYEQYF
TRBV4-1	13	TRBJ1-1	few	-	TGCGCCAGCAGCCATCCACTGAACACTGAAGCTTTCTTT	CASSHPLNTEAFF
TRBV5-4	16	TRBJ1-6	once	TRBD1	TGTGCCAGCAGCTTGGGCCGGGACAGGGGTTTGTCACCCCTCCACTTT	CASSLGRDRGLSPLHF